These T cell receptor beta chains were read from a single sample in a study of blood T cells in healthy people across ages. TCRdb re-analysed the 5' RACE reads in MiXCR, keeping a single row per CDR3 protein. The sample contains hundreds of thousands of distinct CDR3 sequences, 40% to 50% of which appear only once. The sequencing input was blood. These receptors originate from a man between 60 and 75 years old in good health. CDR3s include the opening cysteine and the closing phenylalanine or tryptophan. D genes are given only for firm matches. Rows give clone size only sometimes, using once, few, many, or a class for an expanded clone.

J	size	D	V	DNA	CDR3
TRBJ2-6	once	NA	TRBV3-1	TGTGCCAGCAGCAAAGGCCAGGGTTGGGCCAACGTCCTGACTTTC	CASSKGQGWANVLTF
TRBJ1-5	few	NA	TRBV12-3/TRBV12-4	TGTGCCAGCGGAACGACCCGGACACCTAATCAGCCCCAGCATTTT	CASGTTRTPNQPQHF
TRBJ1-6	NA	TRBD1	TRBV18	TGTGCCAGCTCACCCCGGACAGGGAGCAGTAATTCACCCCTCCACTTT	CASSPRTGSSNSPLHF
TRBJ2-1	few	TRBD2	TRBV4-1	TGCGCCAGCAGCGGGACTAGATTCGATGAGCAGTTCTTC	CASSGTRFDEQFF
TRBJ1-2	NA	NA	TRBV28	TGTGCCAGCAGGCGGGGGGAGGGCTACACCTTC	CASRRGEGYTF
TRBJ2-1	few	TRBD2	TRBV30	TGTGCCTTGGGGGGGACCGGGGGTAATGAGCAGTTCTTC	CALGGTGGNEQFF
TRBJ2-4	NA	NA	TRBV6-7	TGTGCCAGCAGGGGCCGAGCACACATTCAGTACTTC	CASRGRAHIQYF
TRBJ1-4	few	NA	TRBV7-9	TGTGCCAGCAGCGAGATGAGGGCTTGGGAAAAACTGTTTTTT	CASSEMRAWEKLFF
TRBJ2-5	few	NA	TRBV18	TGTGCCAGCTCACCATTTGGACAAGAAGAGACCCAGTACTTC	CASSPFGQEETQYF
TRBJ2-6	NA	TRBD2	TRBV7-9	TGTGCCAGCAGCCTCCGCCCCAGCGGGGGGTTCTCTGGGGCCAACGTCCTGACTTTC	CASSLRPSGGFSGANVLTF
TRBJ2-1	NA	TRBD2	TRBV20-1	TGCAGTGCTAGAGCCTCGGGACTAGCGGGGACCAATGAGCAGTTCTTC	CSARASGLAGTNEQFF
TRBJ2-5	few	NA	TRBV18	TGTGCCAGCTCACCGGCGGGCTCGGAGACCCAGTACTTC	CASSPAGSETQYF
TRBJ1-5	few	NA	TRBV6-5	TGTGCCAGCAGGGAATGGGGGGGAATCAATCAGCCCCAGCATTTT	CASREWGGINQPQHF
TRBJ2-4	many	TRBD1	TRBV29-1	TGCAGCGTGACAGGGGGTCTAGCCAAAAACATTCAGTACTTC	CSVTGGLAKNIQYF
TRBJ1-2	few	NA	TRBV29-1	TGCAGCGTTGACCCGCAGGGAGGCTATGGCTACACCTTC	CSVDPQGGYGYTF
TRBJ2-7	NA	TRBD1	TRBV11-2	TGTGCCAGCAGCGGAAGGACAGGGATTGCCTACGAGCAGTACTTC	CASSGRTGIAYEQYF
TRBJ1-2	NA	NA	TRBV19	TGTGCCAGTAGTACCCAGGGGTCTGGCTACACCTTC	CASSTQGSGYTF
TRBJ2-3	many	NA	TRBV20-1	TGCAGTGCTAGAGTCCCTAGGAGCACAGATACGCAGTATTTT	CSARVPRSTDTQYF
TRBJ2-4	NA	TRBD2	TRBV7-2	TGTGCCAGCAGCTTAGGACTAGCGGGGGGGGAGGTCATTCAGTACTTC	CASSLGLAGGEVIQYF
TRBJ2-3	many	NA	TRBV20-1	TGCAGCGCCACTGGAACTAGCACAGATACGCAGTATTTT	CSATGTSTDTQYF
TRBJ2-5	NA	NA	TRBV24-1	TGTGCCACCAGTGATTTGAACAGAACTAAAGAGACCCAGTACTTC	CATSDLNRTKETQYF
TRBJ2-1	few	NA	TRBV6-5	TGTGCCAGCAGTTACTCGGGCTTCTCCTACAATGAGCAGTTCTTC	CASSYSGFSYNEQFF
TRBJ2-5	NA	NA	TRBV18	TGTGCCAGCTCACCAACAGGGTACCAAGAGACCCAGTACTTC	CASSPTGYQETQYF
TRBJ2-7	few	TRBD1	TRBV12-3/TRBV12-4	TGTGCCAGCAGTCGGGCAGGGGGTCGACACGAGCAGTACTTC	CASSRAGGRHEQYF
TRBJ1-6	few	TRBD1	TRBV4-1	TGCGCCAGCAGCCAACGAGAACGGTCGACAGGGGTGAATTCACCCCTCCACTTT	CASSQRERSTGVNSPLHF
TRBJ2-5	few	TRBD1	TRBV7-9	TGTGCCAGCAGCTCCCTGGGACAGGTTCAAGAGACCCAGTACTTC	CASSSLGQVQETQYF
TRBJ2-3	NA	TRBD1	TRBV5-5	TGTGCCAGCAGCCCAGGGACAGTAGGAGATACGCAGTATTTT	CASSPGTVGDTQYF
TRBJ2-7	NA	NA	TRBV10-3	TGTGCCATCAGTGACAGGACCTACGAGCAGTACTTC	CAISDRTYEQYF
TRBJ1-4	few	NA	TRBV20-1	TGCAGTGCGTACGAATTTTCAGGGGTGCGGCCAAACGAAAAACTGTTTTTT	CSAYEFSGVRPNEKLFF
TRBJ2-7	once	TRBD2	TRBV15	TGTGCCACCAGCAGAGAGGGGATAGCGGGGGAAGAGCAGTACTTC	CATSREGIAGEEQYF